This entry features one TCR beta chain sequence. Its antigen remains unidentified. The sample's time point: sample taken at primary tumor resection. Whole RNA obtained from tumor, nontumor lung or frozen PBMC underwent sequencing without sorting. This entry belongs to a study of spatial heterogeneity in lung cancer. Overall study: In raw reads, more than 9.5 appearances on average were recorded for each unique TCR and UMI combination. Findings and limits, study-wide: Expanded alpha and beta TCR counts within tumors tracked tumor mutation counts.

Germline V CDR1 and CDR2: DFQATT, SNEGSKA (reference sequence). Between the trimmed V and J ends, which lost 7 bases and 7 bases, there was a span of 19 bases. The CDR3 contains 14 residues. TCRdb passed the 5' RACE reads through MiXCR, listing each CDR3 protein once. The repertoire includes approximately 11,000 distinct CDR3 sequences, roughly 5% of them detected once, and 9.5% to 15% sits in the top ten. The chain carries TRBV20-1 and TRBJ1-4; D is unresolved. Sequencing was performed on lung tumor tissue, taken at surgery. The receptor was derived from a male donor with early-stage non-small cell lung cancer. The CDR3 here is CSVGQALGVEKLFF. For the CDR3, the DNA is TGCAGTGTTGGTCAGGCCTTGGGCGTTGAAAAACTGTTTTTT.